These T cell receptor beta chains were read from a single sample in a study of T cells in Graves' hyperthyroidism and ophthalmopathy. Using its own MiXCR run on the multiplex PCR reads, TCRdb lists one record per CDR3 protein. The repertoire has under 250,000 distinct CDR3 sequences, approximately 23% of them found once; the top ten carry about a third. Sequencing used blood. The receptor source for this set is a woman in her 40s with Graves' ophthalmopathy. Both conserved end residues are part of each CDR3. Fields, in order: D gene, clone size, J gene, V gene, CDR3 protein, CDR3 DNA. A D gene is named only where the DNA matches it firmly. The size entry is marked missing in some rows and otherwise reads once, few, many or a size class.

>NA|many|TRBJ1-1|TRBV6-5
CASSYRKEAFF
TGTGCCAGCAGTTACAGGAAAGAAGCTTTCTTT
>TRBD1|NA|TRBJ1-2|TRBV20-1
CSAYLGGAGGYSF
TGCAGTGCGTACTTAGGGGGCGCAGGGGGCTACAGCTTC
>NA|NA|TRBJ1-1|TRBV29-1
CSVSAPGSTEAFF
TGCAGCGTCAGTGCTCCAGGATCCACTGAAGCTTTCTTT
>NA|many|TRBJ1-6|TRBV5-1
CASSAGKNSPLHF
TGCGCCAGCAGCGCGGGGAAAAATTCACCCCTCCACTTT
>TRBD1|once|TRBJ1-2|TRBV27
CASSLLGQGENYGYTF
TGTGCCAGCAGTTTATTGGGACAGGGGGAGAACTATGGCTACACCTTC
>NA|NA|TRBJ1-1|TRBV28
CASSHTDFGTAEAFF
TGTGCCAGCAGCCACACCGACTTTGGGACGGCTGAAGCTTTCTTT
>NA|many|TRBJ1-6|TRBV4-1
CASSQDLNSPLHF
TGCGCCAGCAGCCAAGATCTAAATTCACCCCTCCACTTT
>TRBD1|many|TRBJ2-5|TRBV28
CASSPPLTGGLETQYF
TGTGCCAGCAGTCCGCCTCTGACAGGGGGGCTAGAGACCCAGTACTTC
>TRBD2|NA|TRBJ2-2|TRBV4-2
CASSPRGAGSTGELFF
TGTGCCAGCAGCCCGCGGGGAGCGGGAAGTACCGGGGAGCTGTTTTTT
>TRBD2|few|TRBJ2-5|TRBV6-5
CASSYSPRLARKETQYF
TGTGCCAGCAGTTACTCCCCCCGACTAGCGCGAAAAGAGACCCAGTACTTC
>NA|NA|TRBJ1-1|TRBV12-5
CASGEGTEAFF
TGTGCTAGTGGCGAGGGGACTGAAGCTTTCTTT
>NA|NA|TRBJ2-5|TRBV6-1
CASRPGGATETQYF
TGTGCCAGCAGGCCCGGGGGTGCGACAGAGACCCAGTACTTC
>NA|many|TRBJ2-7|TRBV5-1
CASSLAGTAYEQYF
TGCGCCAGCAGCTTGGCCGGGACCGCCTACGAGCAGTACTTC
>NA|many|TRBJ2-2|TRBV6-5
CASRPRTETGELFF
TGTGCCAGCAGGCCCCGGACAGAAACCGGGGAGCTGTTTTTT
>NA|NA|TRBJ1-3|TRBV6-1
CASGRSGNTIYF
TGTGCCAGCGGGAGGTCTGGAAACACCATATATTTT
>TRBD1|many|TRBJ2-7|TRBV20-1
CSARGFDRGNEQYF
TGCAGTGCTAGAGGGTTCGACAGGGGGAACGAGCAGTACTTC